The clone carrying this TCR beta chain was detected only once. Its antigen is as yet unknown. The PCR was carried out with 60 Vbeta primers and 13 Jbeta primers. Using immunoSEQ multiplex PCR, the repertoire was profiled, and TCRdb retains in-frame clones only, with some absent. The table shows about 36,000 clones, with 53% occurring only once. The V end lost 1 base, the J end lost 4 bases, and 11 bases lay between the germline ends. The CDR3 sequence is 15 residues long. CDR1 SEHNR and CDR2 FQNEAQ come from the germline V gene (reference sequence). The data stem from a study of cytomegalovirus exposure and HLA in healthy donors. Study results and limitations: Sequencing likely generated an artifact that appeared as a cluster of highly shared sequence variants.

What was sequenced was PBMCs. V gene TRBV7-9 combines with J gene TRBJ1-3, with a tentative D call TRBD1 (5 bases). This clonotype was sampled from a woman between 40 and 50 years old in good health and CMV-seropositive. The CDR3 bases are TGTGCCAGCAGCTTAGATATGGGGCAAGGAAACACCATATATTTT. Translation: CASSLDMGQGNTIYF.